These 24 T cell receptor beta chains were sequenced from one sample in a study of graft-versus-host responses after intestinal transplantation. Sequencing used immunoSEQ multiplex PCR; TCRdb keeps in-frame clones, though not all of them. The table lists roughly 60,000 clones, 91% of them singletons. This material consisted of PBMCs, taken around 120 days after intestinal transplantation. These receptors were obtained from a human patient who received an intestinal transplant, so some T cells may come from the graft donor.

The chain carries TRBV4-1 and TRBJ1-2, with D possibly matching TRBD1 (6 bases). V lost 0 bases to trimming and J lost 8 bases, with 16 bases between them. The CDR3 is made up of 15 amino acids. Germline V gene sequence: CDR1 MGHRA, CDR2 YSYEKL. The CDR3: CASSQERGGWLGYTF. The CDR3 nucleotides read TGCGCCAGCAGCCAAGAAAGAGGGGGTTGGCTAGGCTACACCTTC.

This sequence joins TRBV5-1 and TRBJ2-2, with 7 bases that match TRBD2. Per the germline V gene, CDR1 is SGHRS and CDR2 is YFSETQ. The CDR3 totals 16 residues. Trimming cost V 1 base and J 0 bases; bases outside gene matches: 3. The CDR3 DNA follows: TGCGCCAGCAGCTTGAGGCTAGCGGCGAACACCGGGGAGCTGTTTTTT. It is translated as CASSLRLAANTGELFF.

The genes are TRBV4-1 and TRBJ2-3; the match to TRBD2 covers 7 bases. The germline V gene has CDR1 MGHRA and CDR2 YSYEKL. V lost 2 bases to trimming and J lost 4 bases; unmatched junction nucleotides: 6. CDR3 length: 15 residues. CDR3 in amino acids: CASSQLAVGPDTQYF. CDR3 sequence (DNA): TGCGCCAGCAGCCAACTAGCGGTAGGCCCAGATACGCAGTATTTT.

V is TRBV5-6 and J is TRBJ2-2, with a tentative D call TRBD1 (6 bases). Trimming shortened V by 5 bases and J by 2 bases, and 13 bases separated the two germline ends. Germline V gives CDR1 SGHDT, CDR2 YYEEEE. The CDR3 sequence is 15 residues long. The CDR3 region has the DNA TGTGCCAGCAGGCCAACAGGGCTCAACACCGGGGAGCTGTTTTTT. It encodes CASRPTGLNTGELFF.

With regard to this clone: Germline is not matched at one junction end, which may reflect a read error. This chain joins TRBV5-1 and TRBJ2-2; 7 bases are shared with TRBD1. The CDR3 extends over 17 amino acids. Germline loops: CDR1 SGHRS, CDR2 YFSETQ. The CDR3: CASSPYLGTENTGKLFF. CDR3 DNA: TGCGCCAGCAGCCCCTACCTCGGGACAGAGAACACCGGGAAGCTGTTTTTT.

This rearrangement joins TRBV28 to TRBJ2-7, with D possibly being TRBD1 (6 bases). Germline V gives CDR1 MDHEN, CDR2 SYDVKM. Trimming shortened V by 5 bases and J by 4 bases, and 6 bases separated the two germline ends. This CDR3 has 11 amino acids. For the CDR3, the DNA is TGTGCCAGCAGTCAGGGGTACGAGCAGTACTTC. It translates to CASSQGYEQYF.

This clone has only one observation. The chain couples TRBV11-2 to TRBJ2-1, with TRBD1 as a possible D gene (6 bases). The length of the CDR3 is 15 residues. CDR1 and CDR2 from the germline V gene are SGHAT and FQNNGV. The germline V and J ends were trimmed by 5 bases and 8 bases, with 19 bases remaining between them. This CDR3 reads CASSPARGSPDEQFF. The DNA for the CDR3 is TGTGCCAGCAGCCCCGCAAGGGGGAGCCCGGATGAGCAGTTCTTC.

This clone was observed a few times. The DNA for the CDR3 is TGTGCCAGCAGCTTGGCATGGGACACTGAAGCTTTCTTT. Its translation is CASSLAWDTEAFF. This chain uses TRBV5-6 with TRBJ1-1; D unclear. The germline V gene has CDR1 SGHDT and CDR2 YYEEEE. The V end was cut by 0 bases, the J end by 3 bases, with 6 bases between. The CDR3 sequence is 13 residues long.

The J gene is TRBJ1-5, the V gene TRBV20-1; no clear D. Germline V gene sequence: CDR1 DFQATT, CDR2 SNEGSKA (reference sequence). The CDR3 loop spans 11 amino acids. The V gene lost 6 bases and the J gene lost 9 bases, with 12 bases spanning the gap. The CDR3 DNA sequence: TGCAGTGCCGAACGAGGAGGGCCCCAGCATTTT. This gives the protein CSAERGGPQHF.

V is TRBV19 and J is TRBJ2-5; possibly TRBD1 for D (6 bases). Trimming pared 5 bases from V and 5 bases from J, leaving 18 bases between. CDR3 size: 15 residues. Germline CDR1 LNHDA, CDR2 SQIVND (reference sequence). Here the CDR3 DNA reads TGTGCCAGTAGTCCCAGGGGAGTTCTCGTGGAGACCCAGTACTTC. Translating it yields CASSPRGVLVETQYF.

This chain uses TRBV5-1 with TRBJ1-2; 9 bases are a match to TRBD1. After removal of 2 bases from V and 3 bases from J, the junction contained 17 bases not matched to a gene. CDR1 is SGHRS, CDR2 YFSETQ, per germline. The CDR3 covers 19 residues. The DNA for the CDR3 is TGCGCCAGCAGCTTTGCCTCTCTCCCGGGACAGGGAAAGGACTATGGCTACACCTTC. It specifies CASSFASLPGQGKDYGYTF.

For the CDR3, the DNA is TGTGCCAGCAGTTCTACCTACACCGGGGAGCTGTTTTTT. Amino acids: CASSSTYTGELFF. The rearrangement joins TRBV7-9 to TRBJ2-2; D gene ambiguous. V was cut by 6 bases and J by 3 bases, with 8 bases left in between. The CDR3 has 13 residues. CDR1 is SEHNR and CDR2 is FQNEAQ in the germline V gene (reference sequence). Drawing the rest from reference TRBV7-9 and TRBJ2-2, the complete variable domain is DTGVSQNPRHKITKRGQNVTFRCDPISEHNRLYWYRQTLGQGPEFLTYFQNEAQLEKSRLLSDRFSAERPKGSFSTLEIQRTEQGDSAMYLCASSSTYTGELFFGEGSRLTVL.

The V call is TRBV9, the J call TRBJ2-2, with D possibly TRBD2 on 6 matching bases. This CDR3 has 14 amino acids. Germline values: CDR1 SGDLS, CDR2 YYNGEE. The V and J ends lost 4 bases and 7 bases respectively, with 14 bases between them. The CDR3 nucleotides are TGTGCCAGCAGCTCTCTTATGGGAGGCGGGGAGCTGTTTTTT. It yields the protein CASSSLMGGGELFF.

The chain couples TRBV29-1 to TRBJ2-7, with TRBD1 identical over 8 bases. Trimming cost V 4 bases and J 2 bases; bases outside gene matches: 7. This CDR3 region has 14 residues. Germline CDR1 and CDR2: SQVTM and ANQGSEA. This chain's CDR3 is CSVVPGQGPYEQYF. The CDR3 DNA reads as TGCAGCGTTGTCCCCGGACAGGGCCCCTACGAGCAGTACTTC.

The J gene is TRBJ1-1, the V gene TRBV19; 8 bases fit TRBD1. This CDR3 contains 13 residues. V trimming: 3 bases; J trimming: 7 bases; junction bases outside the gene matches: 4. Germline CDR1 reads LNHDA; CDR2 reads SQIVND (reference sequence). CDR3 amino acids: CASSIRGLGEAFF. The CDR3 nucleotides read TGTGCCAGTAGTATCAGGGGGCTCGGTGAAGCTTTCTTT. The whole variable domain, filled in from reference TRBV19 and TRBJ1-1, reads DGGITQSPKYLFRKEGQNVTLSCEQNLNHDAMYWYRQDPGQGLRLIYYSQIVNDFQKGDIAEGYSVSREKKESFPLTVTSAQKNPTAFYLCASSIRGLGEAFFGQGTRLTVV.

The chain couples TRBV4-2 to TRBJ2-7, with D hard to call. Germline V gene lookup returns CDR1 LGHNA and CDR2 YNFKEQ. The CDR3 loop spans 17 amino acids. With 4 bases removed from V and 2 bases from J, the gap between germline ends came to 21 bases. CDR3 sequence: CASSPTFRQRSTYEQYF. CDR3 in DNA: TGTGCCAGCAGCCCTACGTTCCGGCAGCGATCAACCTACGAGCAGTACTTC.

J is TRBJ2-5 and V is TRBV13; 8 nucleotides line up with TRBD2. The end of the DNA aligns better with TRBJ2-7, so the J call may be wrong. The CDR3 runs to 15 residues. Germline V gene sequence: CDR1 PRHDT, CDR2 FYEKMQ (reference sequence). The CDR3 here is CASSAPGTRNYEQYF. The CDR3 region has the DNA TGTGCCAGCAGCGCACCCGGGACTAGAAACTACGAGCAGTACTTC.

The V and J genes are TRBV27 and TRBJ2-1; 9 bases align to TRBD1. Trimming at V came to 6 bases and at J to 6 bases, leaving 12 bases not matched to a gene. The CDR3 runs 16 residues. The germline gives CDR1 MNHEY, CDR2 SMNVEV (reference sequence). DNA of the CDR3: TGTGCCAGCAGCCCTGGGGGGGGACAGGGCGTCAATGAGCAGTTCTTC. This gives the protein CASSPGGGQGVNEQFF.

The chain carries TRBV4-1 and TRBJ2-3; no firm D call. The CDR3 covers 15 residues. V dropped 1 base and J dropped 5 bases, with 13 bases sitting between them. Germline CDR1 and CDR2: MGHRA and YSYEKL. CDR3 coding DNA: TGCGCCAGCAGCCAAGGACCAGGATTCCAAGATACGCAGTATTTT. Its translation is CASSQGPGFQDTQYF.

DNA for the CDR3: TGCGCCAGCAGCCAGTGGGAGTCAGTAACGTATGGCTACACCTTC. Its translation: CASSQWESVTYGYTF. V and J are TRBV4-1 and TRBJ1-2, with no clear D. The V end was cut by 3 bases, the J end by 5 bases, with 16 bases between. This CDR3 is 15 amino acids long. CDR1 is MGHRA and CDR2 is YSYEKL in the germline V gene.

This chain uses TRBV7-9 with TRBJ2-7, with D perhaps TRBD1 (6 bases). The V end lost 5 bases, the J end lost 7 bases, and 15 bases lay between the germline ends. Germline CDR1 is SEHNR and CDR2 is FQNEAQ (reference sequence). The CDR3 consists of 13 residues. The CDR3 nucleotides read TGTGCCAGCAGCGCACCTGACAGGAGTGAGCAGTACTTC. This encodes CASSAPDRSEQYF.

The chain uses TRBV10-1 and TRBJ2-2; D call uncertain. With 1 base removed from V and 1 base from J, the gap between germline ends came to 7 bases. The CDR3 has 15 amino acids. The germline CDR1 and CDR2 sequences are WNHNN and SYGVQD (reference sequence). CDR3 nucleotide sequence: TGCGCCAGCAGTGAGTACCACGAGAACACCGGGGAGCTGTTTTTT. This gives the protein CASSEYHENTGELFF.

J is TRBJ1-1 and V is TRBV10-3; D is unclear. The CDR3 runs 15 residues. CDR1 is ENHRY, CDR2 SYGVKD, per germline. Trimming removed 5 bases at V and 1 base at J, with 14 bases between. CDR3 amino acids: CAISQTGYRNTEAFF. For the CDR3, the DNA is TGTGCCATCAGTCAGACCGGTTACAGGAACACTGAAGCTTTCTTT.

The V call is TRBV28, the J call TRBJ2-7; D is uncertain. Germline V gene lookup returns CDR1 MDHEN and CDR2 SYDVKM. Trimming pared 1 base from V and 2 bases from J, leaving 12 bases between. The CDR3 contains 15 residues. CDR3 DNA: TGTGCCAGCAGTTTATTCAGTCCAATTCCCTACGAGCAGTACTTC. Its translation is CASSLFSPIPYEQYF.